This record looks at one T cell receptor beta chain sequence and its context. Authors' methods: The authors estimated nucleated cell counts from reference gene primer amplification. Using immunoSEQ multiplex PCR, the repertoire was profiled, and TCRdb retains in-frame clones only, with some absent. The V and J calls and clone size come from that table; D and trimming were worked out from the DNA. This table has 100,000 to 140,000 clones, 85% to 95% appearing once. The data belong to a study of blood T cell repertoires in COVID-19. Study-level information: COVID-19 samples collected from the United States, Italy and Spain covered acute and convalescent phases. PBMCs, B-cell-depleted T cells, or T cells provided the cDNA or gDNA that made up the material.

Germline V CDR1 and CDR2: PRHDT, FYEKMQ (reference sequence). The V gene end was trimmed by 4 bases and the J gene end by 4 bases; junction bases not matched to a gene: 1. This CDR3 is built from 14 residues. This rearrangement joins TRBV13 to TRBJ1-2; TRBD1 matches 12 bases. Material for sequencing was peripheral blood. The TCR was taken from a woman aged 25 to 39 with acute or convalescent COVID-19. CDR3 protein: CASSSGQGAYGYTF. Written as DNA, the CDR3 is TGTGCCAGCAGCTCGGGACAGGGGGCCTATGGCTACACCTTC.